These 7 T cell receptor beta chains were sequenced from one sample in a study of cytomegalovirus exposure and HLA in healthy donors. Primers: 60 Vbeta forward and 13 Jbeta reverse. Assay used: immunoSEQ multiplex PCR; TCRdb lists only in-frame clones, some missing. The sample yields 100,000 to 150,000 clones, around 72% seen once. The sequenced sample was PBMCs. Source of these receptors: a man in his thirties or forties in good health and CMV-seronegative.

Only one count was recorded for this clone. The genes are TRBV28 and TRBJ1-1, with 9 bases matching TRBD1. V lost 6 bases and J lost 6; bases outside the gene matches: 11. This CDR3 is 15 amino acids long. From germline, CDR1 is MDHEN and CDR2 SYDVKM. CDR3 region: CASSTAGTGYPEAFF. Written as DNA, the CDR3 is TGTGCCAGCAGCACCGCCGGGACAGGGTACCCTGAAGCTTTCTTT.

The sample holds a few counts of this clone. The chain links TRBV5-4 to TRBJ2-5, with D tentatively TRBD2 (6 bases). V lost 2 bases to trimming and J lost 0 bases, with 11 bases between them. The germline gives CDR1 SGHNT, CDR2 YYREEE (reference sequence). The CDR3 length is 15 residues. CDR3 sequence (DNA): TGTGCCAGCAGCTTTATTTCGGGGGACCAAGAGACCCAGTACTTC. Its translation is CASSFISGDQETQYF.

CDR3 sequence reads: CASSLGLAGANTGELFF. CDR3 DNA sequence: TGTGCCAGCAGCTTGGGGCTAGCGGGGGCGAACACCGGGGAGCTGTTTTTT. The V and J genes are TRBV5-6 and TRBJ2-2; 10 nucleotides agree with TRBD2. Germline V gives CDR1 SGHDT, CDR2 YYEEEE. J was trimmed by 0 bases and V by 0 bases; bases with no gene match: 2. The CDR3 runs 17 residues.

The rearrangement uses TRBV7-2 and TRBJ1-5, with TRBD1 matching over 8 bases. CDR1 and CDR2 from the germline V gene are SGHTA and FQGNSA. The CDR3 consists of 15 residues. With 1 base clipped from V and 6 bases from J, the junction kept 5 bases outside the gene matches. The CDR3 region has the DNA TGTGCCAGCAGCTTAGAAATGACAGGGGTTCAGCCCCAGCATTTT. Its translation is CASSLEMTGVQPQHF.

The rearrangement uses TRBV11-1 and TRBJ1-1; D remains ambiguous. The CDR3 sequence is 13 residues long. V was trimmed by 1 base and J by 7 bases, leaving 10 bases between them. From germline, CDR1 is SGHAT and CDR2 FQDESV (reference sequence). CDR3 nucleotide sequence: TGTGCCAGCAGCTTAGGGTTGAGCGATGAAGCTTTCTTT. Translated, it gives CASSLGLSDEAFF.

The chain carries TRBV2 and TRBJ1-1; 8 nucleotides match TRBD1. Per germline, CDR1 SNHLY and CDR2 FYNNEI. The CDR3 contains 13 residues. The V segment lost 0 bases and the J segment 6 bases; nucleotides outside the gene matches: 0. The CDR3 is CASSEAGQAEAFF. CDR3 nucleotide sequence: TGTGCCAGCAGTGAAGCGGGACAGGCTGAAGCTTTCTTT.

This chain connects TRBV7-2 to TRBJ2-7; D is possibly TRBD2 (6 bases). Germline values: CDR1 SGHTA, CDR2 FQGNSA. Trimming took 4 bases from V and 0 from J, leaving 13 bases between them. The CDR3 has 15 residues. This CDR3 reads CASSSGSILSYEQYF. As DNA, the CDR3 is TGTGCCAGCAGCTCCGGGAGTATCCTCTCCTACGAGCAGTACTTC.